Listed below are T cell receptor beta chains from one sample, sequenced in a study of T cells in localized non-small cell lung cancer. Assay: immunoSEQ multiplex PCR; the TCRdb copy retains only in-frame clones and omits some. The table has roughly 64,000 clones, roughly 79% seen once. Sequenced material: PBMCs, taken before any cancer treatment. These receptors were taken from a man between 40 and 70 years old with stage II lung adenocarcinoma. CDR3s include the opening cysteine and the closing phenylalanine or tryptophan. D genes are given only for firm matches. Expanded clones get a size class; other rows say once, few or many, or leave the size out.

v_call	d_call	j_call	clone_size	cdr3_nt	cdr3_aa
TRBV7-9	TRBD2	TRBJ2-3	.	TGTGCCAGCAGCTTACCTTTAGCGGGAGGAGCGCAGTATTTT	CASSLPLAGGAQYF
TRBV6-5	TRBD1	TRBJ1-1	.	TGTGCCAGCAGTTACGGGACAGGAAAAGAAGCTTTCTTT	CASSYGTGKEAFF
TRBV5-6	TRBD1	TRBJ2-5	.	TGTGCCAGCAGCCGGGGACAGGGCTTAATTGAGACCCAGTACTTC	CASSRGQGLIETQYF
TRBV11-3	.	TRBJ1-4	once	TGTGCCAGCAGCTTAGGATACAGGGACCTCTTCGGAACTAATGAAAAACTGTTTTTT	CASSLGYRDLFGTNEKLFF
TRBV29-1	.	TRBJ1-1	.	TGCAGCTCGGGAGGAGGGAACACTGAAGCTTTCTTT	CSSGGGNTEAFF
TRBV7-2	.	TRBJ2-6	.	TGTGCCAGCAGCTTACGTGCAGCACCAAGCTCTGGGGCCAACGTCCTGACTTTC	CASSLRAAPSSGANVLTF
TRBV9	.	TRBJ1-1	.	TGTGCCAGCAGCCAGGGCGGTTTGAGAATCACTGAAGCTTTCTTT	CASSQGGLRITEAFF
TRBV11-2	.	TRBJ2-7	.	TGTGCCAGCAGCTTAGAAAATTCCGGCGGGCAGTACTTC	CASSLENSGGQYF
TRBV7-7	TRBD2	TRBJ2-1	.	TGTGCTAGCAGCTTAGCGACGGGAGGGGACAATGAGCAGTTCTTC	CASSLATGGDNEQFF
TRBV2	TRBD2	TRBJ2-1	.	TGTGCCAGCAAGGAACCGGCTAGCGGTTACAATGAGCAGTTCTTC	CASKEPASGYNEQFF
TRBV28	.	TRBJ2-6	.	TGTGCCAGCAGTTTAGGGGGGGCTTTCGGGGCCAACGTCCTGACTTTC	CASSLGGAFGANVLTF
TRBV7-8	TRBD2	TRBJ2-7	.	TGTGCCAGCAGCCCCCCAGCGACTAGCTCGCAGTACTTC	CASSPPATSSQYF
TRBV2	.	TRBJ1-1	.	TGTGCCAGCACTGGAGACAGGTGGAACACTGAAGCTTTCTTT	CASTGDRWNTEAFF
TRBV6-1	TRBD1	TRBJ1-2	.	TGTGCCAGCAGGGAACAGGGGGCCTATGGCTACACCTTC	CASREQGAYGYTF
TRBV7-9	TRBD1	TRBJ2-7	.	TGTGCCAGCAGCTACGGACAGGGCCACGAGCAGTACTTC	CASSYGQGHEQYF
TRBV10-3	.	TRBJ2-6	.	TGTGCCATCAGTGAGTCCCCAAGCTCTGGGGCCAACGTCCTGACTTTC	CAISESPSSGANVLTF
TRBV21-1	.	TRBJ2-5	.	TGTGCCAGCAGCAAAAACGTAGCGGGAGAGAGGGAGACCCAGTACTTC	CASSKNVAGERETQYF
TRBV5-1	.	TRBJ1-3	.	TGCGCCAGCAGCTTGGGGGGACACCGGATTCCTGGAAACACCATATATTTT	CASSLGGHRIPGNTIYF
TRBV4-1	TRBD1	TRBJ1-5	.	TGCGCCAGCAGCCAAGATTGGCCAGGACAGGGGAATCAGCCCCAGCATTTT	CASSQDWPGQGNQPQHF
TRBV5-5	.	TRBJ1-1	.	TGTGCCAGCAGCTTGTCCGATCTGAACACTGAAGCTTTCTTT	CASSLSDLNTEAFF
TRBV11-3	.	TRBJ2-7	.	TGTGCCAGCAGCTTGGTCAGCGGCAGACCCTCCTACGAGCAGTACTTC	CASSLVSGRPSYEQYF